The 25 T cell receptor beta chains below all came from one sample that was sequenced in a study of radiation and T cells in renal cell carcinoma. Described time point: baseline pretreatment blood. This sample's treatment: 15 Gy SBRT to primary tumor, nephrectomy 4 weeks later. Generated by immunoSEQ multiplex PCR, the TCRdb table keeps only in-frame clones and is missing some. The sample includes 100,000 to 150,000 clones, roughly four fifths of them seen just once. The sample was blood, taken from a patient whose treatment included radiotherapy and nephrectomy. The receptors originated from a woman aged 55-70 years with renal cell carcinoma.

The chain is built from TRBV28 and TRBJ2-1; D not certain. Trimming left V 1 base short and J 4 bases short, with 14 bases between. The CDR3 is 16 amino acids. Looked up from germline, CDR1 is MDHEN and CDR2 is SYDVKM. For the CDR3, the DNA is TGTGCCAGCAGTTTATTGGTTGGGGAAGGGTACAATGAGCAGTTCTTC. This gives the protein CASSLLVGEGYNEQFF.

This clone turned up a few times. This chain joins TRBV27 and TRBJ2-7; 8 positions match TRBD1. With 0 bases clipped from V and 3 bases from J, the junction kept 4 bases outside the gene matches. CDR3 size: 15 residues. Per the germline V gene, CDR1 is MNHEY and CDR2 is SMNVEV (reference sequence). This chain's CDR3 is CASSLSDGQGYEQYF. The CDR3 coding sequence is TGTGCCAGCAGTTTATCGGACGGACAGGGCTACGAGCAGTACTTC.

V is TRBV5-5 and J is TRBJ2-1; 8 nucleotides agree with TRBD2. The J segment lost 6 bases and the V segment lost 4 bases, leaving 9 bases of the junction unmatched. CDR1 is SGHKS, CDR2 YYEKEE, per germline (reference sequence). The length of the CDR3 is 15 residues. CDR3 amino acids: CASSPGTRWPNEQFF. Here the CDR3 DNA reads TGTGCCAGCAGCCCCGGGACTAGATGGCCCAATGAGCAGTTCTTC.

The genes are TRBV19 and TRBJ2-1, with 10 nucleotides matching TRBD1. V lost 6 bases to trimming and J lost 7 bases; unmatched junction nucleotides: 9. CDR1 is LNHDA, CDR2 SQIVND, per germline (reference sequence). The CDR3 has 15 residues. This CDR3 reads CASRRPGQGRNEQFF. CDR3 nucleotides: TGTGCCAGTAGGCGCCCGGGACAGGGGAGGAATGAGCAGTTCTTC.

This rearrangement joins TRBV5-1 to TRBJ1-1; D not certain. The CDR3 is made up of 16 amino acids. Between the trimmed V and J ends, which lost 4 bases and 1 base, there was a span of 17 bases. CDR1 is SGHRS, CDR2 YFSETQ, per germline. DNA of the CDR3: TGCGCCAGCAGCGTGGCCGTCACGACGGAGAACACTGAAGCTTTCTTT. The encoded protein is CASSVAVTTENTEAFF.

The chain combines TRBV28 with TRBJ2-5, with D unresolved. There are 15 residues in the CDR3. CDR1 is MDHEN and CDR2 is SYDVKM in the germline V gene. Trimming shortened V by 2 bases and J by 5 bases, and 15 bases separated the two germline ends. CDR3 sequence reads: CASSLLNSGAETQYF. For the CDR3, the DNA is TGTGCCAGCAGTTTACTCAACAGTGGAGCGGAGACCCAGTACTTC.

J is TRBJ1-2 and V is TRBV4-1, with D possibly matching TRBD1 (5 bases). The CDR3 has 14 amino acids. V was clipped by 2 bases and J by 7 bases, with 14 bases between them. The germline V gene encodes CDR1 MGHRA and CDR2 YSYEKL. CDR3 DNA sequence: TGCGCCAGCAGCCAATACGGAGCAGGGACTGGCTACACCTTC. Translating it yields CASSQYGAGTGYTF.

The chain employs TRBV28 and TRBJ1-1; D gene ambiguous. Trimming stripped 6 bases from V and 1 base from J, with 12 bases between. This CDR3 is 14 amino acids long. Germline V gives CDR1 MDHEN, CDR2 SYDVKM. The CDR3 coding sequence is TGTGCCAGCAGAACACTCGAAGGGAACACTGAAGCTTTCTTT. Translating gives CASRTLEGNTEAFF.

The V call is TRBV28, the J call TRBJ1-2; TRBD1 agrees at 7 bases. From germline, CDR1 is MDHEN and CDR2 SYDVKM. Germline trimming cut 6 bases from V and 8 bases from J; bases unmatched to any gene: 9. This CDR3 contains 13 residues. CDR3 protein: CASRETGRGGYTF. The CDR3 DNA follows: TGTGCCAGCAGGGAGACAGGGCGGGGAGGCTACACCTTC.

The V and J genes are TRBV28 and TRBJ1-1; 8 nucleotides align to TRBD1. CDR1 is MDHEN and CDR2 is SYDVKM in the germline V gene. The CDR3 runs to 15 residues. V shed 3 bases, J shed 5 bases, and the junction held 8 bases outside the gene matches. In DNA, the CDR3 is TGTGCCAGCAGTTTGTCCCGACAGGGGAGGACTGAAGCTTTCTTT. It codes for CASSLSRQGRTEAFF. Supplemented by reference TRBV28 and TRBJ1-1, the full variable domain reads DVKVTQSSRYLVKRTGEKVFLECVQDMDHENMFWYRQDPGLGLRLIYFSYDVKMKEKGDIPEGYSVSREKKERFSLILESASTNQTSMYLCASSLSRQGRTEAFFGQGTRLTVV.

Here the CDR3 reads CASSLGLQGRNEKLFF. The CDR3 nucleotides are TGTGCCAGCAGCTTAGGGTTACAGGGTCGAAATGAAAAACTGTTTTTT. The chain links TRBV7-9 to TRBJ1-4, with D perhaps TRBD1 (6 bases). The ends were cut back, 1 base at V and 5 bases at J, with 14 bases in the middle. This CDR3 comprises 16 residues. Germline V CDR1 and CDR2: SEHNR, FQNEAQ (reference sequence). Based on the CDR3 plus reference TRBV7-9 and TRBJ1-4, the full variable domain is DTGVSQNPRHKITKRGQNVTFRCDPISEHNRLYWYRQTLGQGPEFLTYFQNEAQLEKSRLLSDRFSAERPKGSFSTLEIQRTEQGDSAMYLCASSLGLQGRNEKLFFGSGTQLSVL.

This clone was picked up a small number of times. The rearrangement links TRBV4-1 to TRBJ2-1, with TRBD2 as a possible D gene (6 bases). The CDR3 extends over 18 amino acids. The germline V gene has CDR1 MGHRA and CDR2 YSYEKL. V was trimmed by 5 bases and J by 0 bases, leaving 20 bases between them. CDR3 coding DNA: TGCGCCAGCAGCGCTGCGGGGCGGCGACTACTCTCCTACAATGAGCAGTTCTTC. As protein: CASSAAGRRLLSYNEQFF.

The rearrangement uses TRBV19 and TRBJ1-1, with D unclear. Trimming stripped 0 bases from V and 0 bases from J, with 2 bases between. CDR1 is LNHDA and CDR2 is SQIVND in the germline V gene (reference sequence). CDR3 length: 13 amino acids. DNA for the CDR3: TGTGCCAGTAGTATAGAGTTGAACACTGAAGCTTTCTTT. Translating it yields CASSIELNTEAFF.

The V and J genes are TRBV15 and TRBJ2-5; possibly TRBD1 or TRBD2 for D (5 bases each). The CDR3 is 13 amino acids. Germline loops: CDR1 LNHNV, CDR2 YYDKDF (reference sequence). The V and J ends lost 5 bases and 4 bases respectively, with 11 bases between them. CDR3 sequence: CATSLGPGETQYF. The CDR3 bases are TGTGCCACCAGCTTGGGACCGGGAGAGACCCAGTACTTC.

This chain links TRBV18 with TRBJ1-1; D ambiguous. The CDR3 runs to 16 residues. Germline values: CDR1 KGHSH, CDR2 LQKENI. V dropped 4 bases and J dropped 2 bases, with 17 bases sitting between them. The CDR3 nucleotides read TGTGCCAGCTCACTAGGACTCACTGGGGTAAACACTGAAGCTTTCTTT. It specifies CASSLGLTGVNTEAFF.

This chain connects TRBV2 to TRBJ2-1; 10 positions agree with TRBD1. This CDR3 comprises 14 residues. With V trimmed by 10 bases and J by 7 bases, 10 bases remained unmatched. Germline assignment: CDR1 SNHLY and CDR2 FYNNEI. CDR3 nucleotides: TGTGCCACCGTCAGCCGGGACAGGGGAAATGAGCAGTTCTTC. As protein: CATVSRDRGNEQFF.

The rearrangement links TRBV7-9 to TRBJ1-1; D ambiguous. The V end lost 2 bases, the J end lost 2 bases, and 9 bases lay between the germline ends. CDR1 SEHNR and CDR2 FQNEAQ come from the germline V gene (reference sequence). The CDR3 contains 14 residues. The CDR3 DNA reads as TGTGCCAGCAGCTTAATTACGGACAACACTGAAGCTTTCTTT. It yields the protein CASSLITDNTEAFF.

J is TRBJ2-1 and V is TRBV10-3, with D possibly being TRBD2 (6 bases). Between the trimmed V and J ends, which lost 6 bases and 8 bases, there was a span of 20 bases. This CDR3 contains 15 residues. Germline V gene lookup returns CDR1 ENHRY and CDR2 SYGVKD. CDR3 coding DNA: TGTGCCATCAGGCAGAGCGCGGGGAGTAGCGATGAGCAGTTCTTC. This gives the protein CAIRQSAGSSDEQFF.

This clone was seen once. The rearrangement links TRBV11-1 to TRBJ2-7; no firm D call. The CDR3 spans 15 residues. The germline V and J ends were trimmed by 4 bases and 3 bases, with 16 bases remaining between them. CDR1 is SGHAT and CDR2 is FQDESV in the germline V gene (reference sequence). The CDR3 loop is CASSSLPELGYEQYF. DNA for the CDR3: TGTGCCAGCAGCTCCCTTCCGGAGTTGGGCTACGAGCAGTACTTC. The variable domain in full, with the rest retrieved from reference TRBV11-1 and TRBJ2-7, is EAEVAQSPRYKITEKSQAVAFWCDPISGHATLYWYRQILGQGPELLVQFQDESVVDDSQLPKDRFSAERLKGVDSTLKIQPAELGDSAMYLCASSSLPELGYEQYFGPGTRLTVT.

The gene calls are TRBV7-9 and TRBJ2-7, with 7 positions matching TRBD1. The J segment lost 4 bases and the V segment lost 5 bases, leaving 8 bases of the junction unmatched. The CDR3 is made up of 14 amino acids. From germline, CDR1 is SEHNR and CDR2 FQNEAQ (reference sequence). CDR3 in DNA: TGTGCCAGCAGCGGAGAGGGACAGAGTTACGAGCAGTACTTC. Residues: CASSGEGQSYEQYF.

The chain recombines TRBV6-6 with TRBJ2-3; D might be TRBD2 (7 bases). Germline V gene lookup returns CDR1 MNHNY and CDR2 SVGAGI (reference sequence). The CDR3 length is 16 residues. V was cut by 5 bases and J by 0 bases, with 15 bases left in between. The CDR3 DNA reads as TGTGCCAGCAGTCCTTTCGGGGGGCCTAGCACAGATACGCAGTATTTT. Encoded protein: CASSPFGGPSTDTQYF.

The chain recombines TRBV6-5 with TRBJ2-5; D possibly corresponds to TRBD2 (5 bases). Trimming took off 1 base at V and 2 bases at J, with 8 bases between the two ends. Germline CDR1 is MNHEY and CDR2 is SVGAGI. The CDR3 loop spans 14 amino acids. The CDR3 reads CASSYLDSQETQYF. The CDR3 DNA follows: TGTGCCAGCAGTTACTTGGACTCACAAGAGACCCAGTACTTC.

The chain couples TRBV28 to TRBJ1-2; weak D call: TRBD1 (6 bases). V shed 3 bases and J shed 4 bases, with 12 bases lying between them. Germline assignment: CDR1 MDHEN and CDR2 SYDVKM. CDR3 length: 14 residues. CDR3 in amino acids: CASSLTQGIYGYTF. The DNA for the CDR3 is TGTGCCAGCAGTTTGACACAGGGCATCTATGGCTACACCTTC.

J is TRBJ1-6 and V is TRBV14; D not certain. V shed 0 bases and J shed 3 bases, with 9 bases lying between them. This CDR3 comprises 16 residues. CDR1 is SGHDN and CDR2 is FVKESK in the germline V gene. CDR3 in amino acids: CASSQDHVLYNSPLHF. The CDR3 DNA reads TGTGCCAGCAGCCAAGATCACGTCCTCTATAATTCACCCCTCCACTTT. Full variable domain (remainder filled in from reference TRBV14 and TRBJ1-6): EAGVTQFPSHSVIEKGQTVTLRCDPISGHDNLYWYRRVMGKEIKFLLHFVKESKQDESGMPNNRFLAERTGGTYSTLKVQPAELEDSGVYFCASSQDHVLYNSPLHFGNGTRLTVT.

The chain links TRBV27 to TRBJ1-3; TRBD1 aligns across 9 bases. The CDR3 has 16 amino acids. The germline CDR1 and CDR2 sequences are MNHEY and SMNVEV (reference sequence). Germline trimming cut 1 base from V and 4 bases from J; bases unmatched to any gene: 5. The CDR3 nucleotides read TGTGCCAGCAGTTTATGGACAGGGGTTACGGGAAACACCATATATTTT. It yields the protein CASSLWTGVTGNTIYF.